This is a list of T cell receptor beta chains from one sample in a study of high-grade serous ovarian cancer treatment subgroups. Generated by immunoSEQ multiplex PCR, the TCRdb table keeps only in-frame clones and is missing some. The table lists about 28,000 clones, roughly four fifths of them singletons. Specimen: tumor tissue. These receptors all come from a human donor with high-grade serous ovarian cancer. Both conserved end residues are part of each CDR3. D genes are given only for firm matches. Clone size, where shown, is once, few, many, or a class for clones that have expanded.

j_gene: TRBJ1-1; v_gene: TRBV28; abundance: few; d_gene: -; CDR3nt: TGTGCCAGCAGTTTGGGGACCAGGGGCGGAAGGACTGAAGCTTTCTTT; CDR3aa: CASSLGTRGGRTEAFF
j_gene: TRBJ2-3; v_gene: TRBV5-4; abundance: -; d_gene: -; CDR3nt: TGTGCCAGCAGCCCCCAGCGGGCCGGCGGAGGTACGCAGTATTTT; CDR3aa: CASSPQRAGGGTQYF
j_gene: TRBJ1-5; v_gene: TRBV19; abundance: few; d_gene: TRBD1; CDR3nt: TGTGCCAGTAGTATAGGGGACAGCCAGCCCCAGCATTTT; CDR3aa: CASSIGDSQPQHF
j_gene: TRBJ2-7; v_gene: TRBV27; abundance: once; d_gene: TRBD1; CDR3nt: TGTGCCAGCAGTTTGGACAGGGGGTACGAGCAGTACTTC; CDR3aa: CASSLDRGYEQYF
j_gene: TRBJ1-1; v_gene: TRBV7-6; abundance: -; d_gene: -; CDR3nt: TGTGCCAGCAGCTTAAGGGGTACAGGGTTGTCTGGAGCTTTCTTT; CDR3aa: CASSLRGTGLSGAFF
j_gene: TRBJ2-7; v_gene: TRBV18; abundance: -; d_gene: TRBD1; CDR3nt: TGTGCCAGCTCAGCGGACAGGGATGACTACGAGCAGTACTTC; CDR3aa: CASSADRDDYEQYF
j_gene: TRBJ1-4; v_gene: TRBV5-4; abundance: -; d_gene: -; CDR3nt: TGTGCCAGCAGCCCTCGCGGTGGGGGCAGAGCAGAAAAACTGTTTTTT; CDR3aa: CASSPRGGGRAEKLFF
j_gene: TRBJ2-5; v_gene: TRBV30; abundance: -; d_gene: TRBD1; CDR3nt: TGTGCCTGGAACCCAGGGGGAGAGACCCAGTACTTC; CDR3aa: CAWNPGGETQYF
j_gene: TRBJ2-3; v_gene: TRBV15; abundance: -; d_gene: -; CDR3nt: TGTGCCACCAGACGGGGCACAGATACGCAGTATTTT; CDR3aa: CATRRGTDTQYF
j_gene: TRBJ1-5; v_gene: TRBV28; abundance: -; d_gene: -; CDR3nt: TGTGCCAGCAGCCCCCCCGACAGCGGGGTTGGGCAGCCCCAGCATTTT; CDR3aa: CASSPPDSGVGQPQHF
j_gene: TRBJ1-1; v_gene: TRBV4-1; abundance: -; d_gene: TRBD1; CDR3nt: TGCGCCAACAGCCAGGCGACAGGGGGCACTGAAGCTTTCTTT; CDR3aa: CANSQATGGTEAFF
j_gene: TRBJ2-2; v_gene: TRBV6-1; abundance: few; d_gene: TRBD2; CDR3nt: TGTGCCAGCAGTGCCGCCGGACTAGCGGGAGCAGGGACCGGGGAGCTGTTTTTT; CDR3aa: CASSAAGLAGAGTGELFF
j_gene: TRBJ2-7; v_gene: TRBV5-1; abundance: -; d_gene: -; CDR3nt: TGCGCCAGCAATCCAGGGACCGTTGAGGCCTACGAGCAGTACTTC; CDR3aa: CASNPGTVEAYEQYF
j_gene: TRBJ1-5; v_gene: TRBV30; abundance: -; d_gene: -; CDR3nt: TGTGCCTGGAAGGTAGGGAATCAGCCCCAGCATTTT; CDR3aa: CAWKVGNQPQHF